The present T cell receptor (beta chain) was sequenced within a study of spatial heterogeneity in lung cancer. Looking at the study overall: Sequencing consistently turned up more beta-chain sequences than alpha-chain sequences.

General study findings and limits: Among blood samples, ubiquitous expanded tumor TCRs appeared more at resection than at follow-up.

This clonotype was seen ten or more times. Its antigen is not known. CDR3 length equals 12 residues. Germline V CDR1 and CDR2: SNHLY, FYNNEI. J gave up 15 bases and V 4 bases, and 6 bases lay outside the gene matches. Time point indicated: blood at routine non-recurrence follow-up after resection. Every TCR cDNA molecule bore a unique molecular identifier. TCRdb processed the 5' RACE reads anew with MiXCR; each CDR3 protein has one entry. The repertoire includes around 20,000 distinct CDR3 sequences, 8.5% to 10% of them detected once, and about a fifth sits in the top ten. The material sequenced was PBMCs, taken at follow-up. This receptor was taken from a male donor with early-stage non-small cell lung cancer. The gene calls are TRBV2 and TRBJ2-1; TRBD1 matches at 10 bases. The CDR3 region is CASSASGQGLFF. CDR3 in DNA: TGTGCCAGCAGTGCATCGGGACAGGGGTTGTTCTTC.